The clone carrying this T cell receptor beta chain appeared a few times. Its antigen is not known. The entry originates in a study of CD8 T cells in ankylosing spondylitis. Findings and caveats of the study: Earlier work had already found some motif variants in reactive arthritis synovial fluid and blood. Matched ankylosing spondylitis synovial fluid reportedly showed significant enrichment of disease-linked clones. Peripheral blood samples showed relatively rare disease-linked clones, and these clones were CD8+. Roughly eight highly homologous variants made up a TCR beta motif that seemed to typify ankylosing spondylitis blood.

Making the TCR beta libraries involved quantitative 5'-RACE with molecular barcodes. TCRdb called the 5' RACE reads again in MiXCR, with one record for every CDR3 protein. This sample has around 770,000 distinct CDR3 sequences, with 12% found just once. In germline, CDR1 is SGHDT, CDR2 YYEEEE. V lost 5 bases and J lost 7; bases outside the gene matches: 6. The CDR3 spans 13 residues. The TCR comes from a male donor with ankylosing spondylitis. Sample: blood, either unsorted or a sorted T cell fraction (not recorded which). J is TRBJ1-5 and V is TRBV5-6; 7 bases align to TRBD1. CDR3 loop: CASSFDREQPQHF. The CDR3 coding sequence is TGTGCCAGCAGTTTCGACAGGGAACAGCCCCAGCATTTT.